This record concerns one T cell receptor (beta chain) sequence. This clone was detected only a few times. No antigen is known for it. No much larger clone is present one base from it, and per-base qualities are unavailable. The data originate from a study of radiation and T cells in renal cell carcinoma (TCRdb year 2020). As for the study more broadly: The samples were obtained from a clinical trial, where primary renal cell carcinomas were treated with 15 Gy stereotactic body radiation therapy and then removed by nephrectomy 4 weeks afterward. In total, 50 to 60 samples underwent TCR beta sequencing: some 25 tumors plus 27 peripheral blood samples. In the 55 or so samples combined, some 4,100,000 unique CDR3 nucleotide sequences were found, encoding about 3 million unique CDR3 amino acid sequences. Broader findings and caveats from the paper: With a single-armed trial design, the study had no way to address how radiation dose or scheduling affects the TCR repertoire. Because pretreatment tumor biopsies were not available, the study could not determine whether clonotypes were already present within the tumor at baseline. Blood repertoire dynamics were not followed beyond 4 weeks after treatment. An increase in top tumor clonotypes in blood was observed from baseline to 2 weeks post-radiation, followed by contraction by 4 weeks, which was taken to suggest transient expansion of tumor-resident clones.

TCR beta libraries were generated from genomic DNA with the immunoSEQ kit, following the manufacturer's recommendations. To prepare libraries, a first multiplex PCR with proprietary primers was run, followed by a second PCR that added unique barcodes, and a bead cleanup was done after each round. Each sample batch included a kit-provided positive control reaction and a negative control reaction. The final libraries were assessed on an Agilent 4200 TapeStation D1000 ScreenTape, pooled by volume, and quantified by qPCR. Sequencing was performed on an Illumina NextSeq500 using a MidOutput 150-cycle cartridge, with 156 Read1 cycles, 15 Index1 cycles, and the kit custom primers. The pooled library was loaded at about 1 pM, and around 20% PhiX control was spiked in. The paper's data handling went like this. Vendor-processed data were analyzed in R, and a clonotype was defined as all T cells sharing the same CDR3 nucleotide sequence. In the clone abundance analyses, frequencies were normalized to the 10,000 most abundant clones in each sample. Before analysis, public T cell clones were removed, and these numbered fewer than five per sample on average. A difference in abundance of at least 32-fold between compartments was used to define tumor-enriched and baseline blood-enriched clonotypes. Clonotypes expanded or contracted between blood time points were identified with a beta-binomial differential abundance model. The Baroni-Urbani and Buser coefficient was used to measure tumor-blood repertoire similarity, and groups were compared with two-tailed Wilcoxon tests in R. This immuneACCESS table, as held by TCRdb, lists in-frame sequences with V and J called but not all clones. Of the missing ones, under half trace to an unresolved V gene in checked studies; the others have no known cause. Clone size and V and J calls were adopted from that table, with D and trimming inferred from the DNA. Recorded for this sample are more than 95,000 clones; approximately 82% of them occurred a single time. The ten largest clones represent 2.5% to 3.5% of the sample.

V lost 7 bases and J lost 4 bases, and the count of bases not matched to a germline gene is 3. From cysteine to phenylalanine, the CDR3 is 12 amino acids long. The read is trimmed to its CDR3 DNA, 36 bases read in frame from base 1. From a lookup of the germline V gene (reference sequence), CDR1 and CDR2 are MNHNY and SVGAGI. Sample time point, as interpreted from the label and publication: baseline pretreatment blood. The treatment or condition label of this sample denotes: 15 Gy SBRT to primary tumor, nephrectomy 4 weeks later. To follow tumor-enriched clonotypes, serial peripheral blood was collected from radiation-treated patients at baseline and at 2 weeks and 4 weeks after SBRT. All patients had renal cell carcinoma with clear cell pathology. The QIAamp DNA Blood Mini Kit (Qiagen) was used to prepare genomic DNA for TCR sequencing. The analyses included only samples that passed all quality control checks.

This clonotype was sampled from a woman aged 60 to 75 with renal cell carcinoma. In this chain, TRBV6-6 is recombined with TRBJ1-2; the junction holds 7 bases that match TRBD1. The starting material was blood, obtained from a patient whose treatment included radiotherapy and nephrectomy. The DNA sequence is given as TGTGCCAGCATGGCAGGGGGCTATGGCTACACCTTC. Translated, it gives CASMAGGYGYTF.